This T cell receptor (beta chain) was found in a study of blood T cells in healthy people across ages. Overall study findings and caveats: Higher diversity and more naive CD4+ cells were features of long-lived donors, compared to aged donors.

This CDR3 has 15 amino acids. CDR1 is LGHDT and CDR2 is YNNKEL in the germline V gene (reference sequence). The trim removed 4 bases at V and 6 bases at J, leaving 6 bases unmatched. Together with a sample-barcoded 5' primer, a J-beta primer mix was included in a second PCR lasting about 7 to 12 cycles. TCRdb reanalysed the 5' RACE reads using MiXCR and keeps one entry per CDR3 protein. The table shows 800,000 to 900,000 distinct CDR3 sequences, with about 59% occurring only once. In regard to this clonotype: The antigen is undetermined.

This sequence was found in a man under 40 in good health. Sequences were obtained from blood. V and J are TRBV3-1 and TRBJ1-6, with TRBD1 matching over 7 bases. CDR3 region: CASSRRQGSNSPLHF. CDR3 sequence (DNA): TGTGCCAGCAGCCGTCGACAGGGAAGTAATTCACCCCTCCACTTT.